The clone carrying this T cell receptor beta chain was counted at least ten times. The data originate from a study of regulatory T cells in long-lasting Graves disease. Study information: Newly diagnosed Graves' patients took antithyroid drugs under 3 months.

For TCR beta, libraries came from iRepertoire HTBI primers and Arm-PCR of CDR3 regions. In TCRdb, the multiplex PCR reads were re-called with MiXCR into one record per CDR3 protein. This sample has approximately 400,000 distinct CDR3 sequences; more than 13% occur once, and the top ten carry approximately 15%. Stated time point: newly diagnosed GD, antithyroid drugs for less than 3 months. Isolated PBMC RNA provided the starting material for the TCR library. Trimming pared 5 bases from V and 3 bases from J, leaving 14 bases between. The CDR3 spans 14 residues. CDR1 is SGHVS and CDR2 is FNYEAQ in the germline V gene. Another study also made use of these data, one on T cells in Graves' hyperthyroidism and ophthalmopathy. That source adds: Primed by the HTBI set, a first-round RT-PCR was run on the TCR CDR3. Appearing also in blood were most of the thyroid clonotypes expanded above 0.001.

This chain joins TRBV7-6 and TRBJ2-7; D is perhaps TRBD1 or TRBD2 (5 bases each). This receptor was taken from a woman aged 25 to 45 with Graves disease. The material sequenced was peripheral blood mononuclear cells (PBMCs), taken at new diagnosis, from a patient treated with antithyroid drugs. DNA for the CDR3: TGTGCCAGCAGCGACCGGGACCGAGACTACGAGCAGTACTTC. Its protein product is CASSDRDRDYEQYF.